The count of the clone carrying this T cell receptor beta chain is one. The antigen is unknown. The data were obtained in a study of shared clonotypes between healthy human individuals. The sorted-subset replicate PCRs were given 150 to 250 ng DNA, which is tens of thousands of T cell genomes. Produced via immunoSEQ multiplex PCR; TCRdb's table is partial and in-frame only. This table holds about 380,000 clones, around 96% found once. Study conclusions and caveats: Clonotype sharing among donors was expected to depend on sequencing depth.

This CDR3 is built from 16 residues. Per germline, CDR1 GTSNPN and CDR2 SVGIG (reference sequence). The ends were cut back, 3 bases at V and 7 bases at J, with 19 bases in the middle. The source of this sequence is a man aged 25 to 40 in good health. Sequencing was done on a sample of memory CD8+ T cells sorted from blood. Subset indicated: CD45RO+ cells pooled with CCR7-negative TemRA cells. This chain connects TRBV30 to TRBJ1-6, with a tentative D call TRBD1 (5 bases). CDR3 DNA sequence: TGTGCCTGGAGCGTTAAAGACGGGGGAGGAAATTCACCCCTCCACTTT. It translates to CAWSVKDGGGNSPLHF.